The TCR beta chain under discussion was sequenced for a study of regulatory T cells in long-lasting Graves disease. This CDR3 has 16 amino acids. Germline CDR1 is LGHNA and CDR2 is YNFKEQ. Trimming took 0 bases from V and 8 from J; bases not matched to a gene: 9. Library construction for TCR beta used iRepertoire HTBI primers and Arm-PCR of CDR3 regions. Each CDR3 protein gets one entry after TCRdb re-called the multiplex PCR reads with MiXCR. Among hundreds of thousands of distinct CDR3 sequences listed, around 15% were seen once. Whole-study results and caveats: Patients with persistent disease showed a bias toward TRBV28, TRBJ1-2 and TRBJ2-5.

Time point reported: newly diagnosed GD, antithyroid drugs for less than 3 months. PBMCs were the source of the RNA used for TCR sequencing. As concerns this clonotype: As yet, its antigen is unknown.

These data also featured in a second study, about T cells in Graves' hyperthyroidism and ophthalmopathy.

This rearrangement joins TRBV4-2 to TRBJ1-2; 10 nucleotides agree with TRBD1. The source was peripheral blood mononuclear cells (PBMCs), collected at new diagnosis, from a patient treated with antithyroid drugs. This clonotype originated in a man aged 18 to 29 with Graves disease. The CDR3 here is CASSQEVATGGQGYTF. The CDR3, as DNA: TGTGCCAGCAGCCAAGAAGTGGCGACAGGGGGCCAGGGCTACACCTTC.